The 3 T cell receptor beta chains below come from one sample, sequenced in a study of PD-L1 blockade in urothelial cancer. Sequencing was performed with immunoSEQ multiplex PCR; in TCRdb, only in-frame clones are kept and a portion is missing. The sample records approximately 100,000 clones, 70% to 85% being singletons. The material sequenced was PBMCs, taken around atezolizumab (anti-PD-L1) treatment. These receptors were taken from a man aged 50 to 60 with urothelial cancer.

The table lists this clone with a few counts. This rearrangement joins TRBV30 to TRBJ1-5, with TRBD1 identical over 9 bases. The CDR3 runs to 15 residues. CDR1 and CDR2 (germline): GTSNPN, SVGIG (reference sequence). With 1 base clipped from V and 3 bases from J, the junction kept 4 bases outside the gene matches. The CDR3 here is CAWSGGTGINQPQHF. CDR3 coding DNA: TGTGCCTGGAGTGGGGGGACAGGGATCAATCAGCCCCAGCATTTT. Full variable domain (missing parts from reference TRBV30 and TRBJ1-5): SQTIHQWPATLVQPVGSPLSLECTVEGTSNPNLYWYRQAAGRGLQLLFYSVGIGQISSEVPQNLSASRPQDRQFILSSKKLLLSDSGFYLCAWSGGTGINQPQHFGDGTRLSIL.

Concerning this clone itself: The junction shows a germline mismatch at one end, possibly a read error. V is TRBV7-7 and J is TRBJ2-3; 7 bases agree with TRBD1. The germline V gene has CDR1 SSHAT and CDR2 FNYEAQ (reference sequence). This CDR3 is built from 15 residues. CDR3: CASSLGQGVTDTQYF. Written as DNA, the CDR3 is TGTGCTAGCAGCTTGGGGCAGGGGGTCACAGATACGCAGTATTTT.

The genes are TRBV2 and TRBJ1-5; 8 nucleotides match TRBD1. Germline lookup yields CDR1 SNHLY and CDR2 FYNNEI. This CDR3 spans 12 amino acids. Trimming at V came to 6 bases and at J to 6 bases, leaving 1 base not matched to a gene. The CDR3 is CASSTGGQPQHF. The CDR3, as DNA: TGTGCCAGCAGCACAGGGGGTCAGCCCCAGCATTTT.